The 18 T cell receptor beta chains in this list originate from one sample, sequenced in a study of T cell repertoires in cytomegalovirus infection. Each CDR3 protein is one row after TCRdb ran MiXCR on the reads. The sample holds roughly 640,000 distinct CDR3 sequences, about 24% seen once. Sequenced: CD8+ T cells from PBMCs. Source of these receptors: a human donor in good health (CMV status not recorded). Some clones in this sample may be carry-over from other donors' samples.

The chain has TRBV20-1 and TRBJ2-3; D is undetermined. Trimming took off 6 bases at V and 7 bases at J, with 17 bases between the two ends. This CDR3 has 13 amino acids. The germline V gene encodes CDR1 DFQATT and CDR2 SNEGSKA (reference sequence). The CDR3 DNA reads as TGCAGTGCGAGCCCCCCGGACGGTAATACGCAGTATTTT. Translating it yields CSASPPDGNTQYF.

The table lists this clonotype with a few counts. The gene calls are TRBV5-6 and TRBJ2-7, with TRBD1 matching 10 bases. CDR1 and CDR2 from the germline V gene are SGHDT and YYEEEE. The CDR3 contains 14 residues. Trimming cost V 6 bases and J 6 bases; bases outside gene matches: 9. The CDR3 loop reads CASTLGTGVSEQYF. CDR3 coding DNA: TGTGCCAGCACCCTAGGGACAGGGGTATCCGAGCAGTACTTC.

V usage is TRBV20-1 and J usage is TRBJ2-7; D assignment may be TRBD1 or TRBD2 (5 bases each). The CDR3 length is 14 residues. Germline CDR1 reads DFQATT; CDR2 reads SNEGSKA (reference sequence). V lost 3 bases to trimming and J lost 0 bases, with 12 bases between them. CDR3 bases: TGCAGTGCTAGGGGGACCGACAGCTCCTACGAGCAGTACGTC. This codes for CSARGTDSSYEQYV.

Only a few counts were recorded for this clonotype. The rearrangement links TRBV25-1 to TRBJ2-1; TRBD2 matches 14 bases. Losses at the gene ends were 10 bases for V and 8 bases for J; bases not matched to a gene: 13. The V gene's germline CDR1 is MGHDK and CDR2 SYGVNS. The CDR3 runs to 16 residues. CDR3 coding DNA: TGTGCCACCCTTGGGACCGGGACTAGCGGGGGTTATGAGCAGTTCTTC. Protein product: CATLGTGTSGGYEQFF.

This clonotype was found many times. This chain joins TRBV7-2 and TRBJ2-3; D ambiguous. In germline, CDR1 is SGHTA, CDR2 FQGNSA. V dropped 10 bases and J dropped 0 bases, with 5 bases sitting between them. This CDR3 region has 11 residues. The CDR3 sequence is CATLSTDTQYF. The CDR3, as DNA: TGTGCCACCTTGAGCACAGATACGCAGTATTTT.

V is TRBV6-2 or TRBV6-3 and J is TRBJ1-6, with a tentative D call TRBD1 (6 bases). The germline V gene has CDR1 MNHEY and CDR2 SVGEGT. Trimming shortened V by 8 bases and J by 10 bases, and 12 bases separated the two germline ends. The CDR3 is 12 amino acids. This CDR3 reads CASEQGASPLHF. CDR3 nucleotide sequence: TGTGCCAGCGAACAGGGAGCGTCACCCCTCCACTTT.

The gene calls are TRBV15 and TRBJ1-5; possible D gene TRBD1, 6 bases. Trimming left V 5 bases short and J 4 bases short, with 18 bases between. The germline V gene has CDR1 LNHNV and CDR2 YYDKDF (reference sequence). This CDR3 comprises 16 residues. For the CDR3, the DNA is TGTGCCACCAGCCGCCGGGGGGGGGGCCGGAATCAGCCCCAGCATTTT. Amino acids: CATSRRGGGRNQPQHF.

The chain has TRBV29-1 and TRBJ1-3; D remains ambiguous. Germline assignment: CDR1 SQVTM and CDR2 ANQGSEA. The CDR3 covers 11 residues. Trimming removed 2 bases at V and 4 bases at J, with 3 bases between. The CDR3 protein is CSVERGNTIYF. The CDR3 DNA is TGCAGCGTTGAACGGGGAAACACCATATATTTT.

A few counts support this clonotype. The chain recombines TRBV28 with TRBJ2-7; no firm D call. Germline assignment: CDR1 MDHEN and CDR2 SYDVKM. The CDR3 sequence is 14 residues long. V lost 3 bases, J lost 3 bases, and 12 bases lay in between. The chain's CDR3 is CASSFSRSDYEQYV. CDR3 bases: TGTGCCAGCAGTTTCTCCCGATCAGACTACGAGCAGTACGTC.

V is TRBV6-5 and J is TRBJ2-6; D is possibly TRBD2 (6 bases). The CDR3 is 14 amino acids. Trimming removed 10 bases from V and 4 bases from J, with 14 bases in between. The germline CDR1 and CDR2 sequences are MNHEY and SVGAGI. The CDR3 bases are TGTGCCACCCAGGGACTCTCCGGGGCCAACGTCCTGACTTTC. Translation: CATQGLSGANVLTF.

This clonotype was observed a handful of times. The rearrangement joins TRBV7-9 to TRBJ2-1; D remains ambiguous. Germline-derived CDR1 and CDR2 are SEHNR and FQNEAQ (reference sequence). V lost 0 bases and J 6 bases, leaving 15 bases between the germline ends. CDR3 length: 16 amino acids. CDR3 in DNA: TGTGCCAGCAGCTTAGCGTCCCGGGCCCGAGGCAATGAGCAGTTCTTC. Its protein is CASSLASRARGNEQFF.

This clonotype was observed a few times. The gene calls are TRBV6-1 and TRBJ2-7, with TRBD2 as a possible D gene (6 bases). The germline gives CDR1 MNHNS, CDR2 SASEGT. V was cut by 4 bases and J by 4 bases, with 17 bases left in between. The CDR3 length is 15 residues. CDR3 nucleotides: TGTGCCAGCAGTGTCCGGGACTCTCTACTTTACGAGCAGTACGTC. Its protein is CASSVRDSLLYEQYV.

This clonotype was detected a few times. The V call is TRBV9, the J call TRBJ2-1, with TRBD2 matching over 10 bases. Germline V gene sequence: CDR1 SGDLS, CDR2 YYNGEE. The J segment lost 6 bases and the V segment lost 0 bases, leaving 0 bases of the junction unmatched. This CDR3 has 14 amino acids. The CDR3 loop is CASSVASGGNEQFF. Written as DNA, the CDR3 is TGTGCCAGCAGCGTAGCTAGCGGGGGCAATGAGCAGTTCTTC. Full variable domain (remainder filled in from reference TRBV9 and TRBJ2-1): DSGVTQTPKHLITATGQRVTLRCSPRSGDLSVYWYQQSLDQGLQFLIQYYNGEERAKGNILERFSAQQFPDLHSELNLSSLELGDSALYFCASSVASGGNEQFFGPGTRLTVL.

This clonotype has only a few counts. This chain joins TRBV28 and TRBJ2-1; 10 bases match TRBD1. V was pared by 2 bases and J by 5 bases, with 3 bases of the junction left unmatched. CDR3 length equals 15 residues. CDR1 MDHEN and CDR2 SYDVKM come from the germline V gene. The CDR3: CASSLGTGAHNEQFF. The CDR3 nucleotides read TGTGCCAGCAGTTTAGGGACAGGGGCACACAATGAGCAGTTCTTC.

As concerns this clonotype: With a much larger clone just one base away, this may be a read error. The rearrangement uses TRBV6-5 and TRBJ2-1, with TRBD1 matching 9 bases. This CDR3 is built from 16 residues. CDR1 and CDR2 from the germline V gene are MNHEY and SVGAGI. DNA of the CDR3: TGTGCCAGCAGATACTCCTGGGACAGGGATTACAATGAGCAGTTCTTC. The encoded protein is CASRYSWDRDYNEQFF.

The chain couples TRBV6-4 to TRBJ2-1; 7 bases line up with TRBD2. The CDR3 extends over 15 amino acids. After removal of 4 bases from V and 0 bases from J, the junction contained 3 bases not matched to a gene. Germline CDR1 is MRHNA and CDR2 is SNTAGT. In DNA form, the CDR3 reads TGTGCCAGCAGTGGGGAGCGGGACTCCTACAATGAGCAGTTCTTC. It yields the protein CASSGERDSYNEQFF.

This clonotype was counted a few times. CDR3 DNA sequence: TGTGCCAGCAGTTACTCGACCGGGACTAGCGGGGGGAGTCAAGAGACCCAGTACTTC. This encodes CASSYSTGTSGGSQETQYF. The V and J genes are TRBV6-2 or TRBV6-3 and TRBJ2-5; 15 bases fit TRBD2. Trimming at V came to 0 bases and at J to 2 bases, leaving 7 bases not matched to a gene. The CDR3 is 19 residues long. Per the germline V gene, CDR1 is MNHEY and CDR2 is SVGEGT.

The rearrangement uses TRBV19 and TRBJ1-1, with D possibly being TRBD1 (5 bases). The V end lost 5 bases, the J end lost 1 base, and 11 bases lay between the germline ends. Germline V lookup: CDR1 LNHDA, CDR2 SQIVND (reference sequence). The CDR3 sequence is 14 residues long. CDR3 sequence reads: CASSLFRENTEAFF. CDR3 DNA sequence: TGTGCCAGTAGTCTTTTCAGGGAGAACACTGAAGCTTTCTTT.